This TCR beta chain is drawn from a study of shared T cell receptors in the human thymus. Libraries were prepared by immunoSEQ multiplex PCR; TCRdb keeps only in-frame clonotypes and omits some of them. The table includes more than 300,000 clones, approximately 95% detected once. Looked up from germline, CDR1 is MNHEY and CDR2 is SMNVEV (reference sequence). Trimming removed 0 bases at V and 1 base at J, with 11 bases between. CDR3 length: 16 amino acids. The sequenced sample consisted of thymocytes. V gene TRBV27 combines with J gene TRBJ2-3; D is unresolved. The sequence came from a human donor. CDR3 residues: CASSLSRRQRTDTQYF. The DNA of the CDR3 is TGTGCCAGCAGTTTATCTCGGCGGCAGCGCACAGATACGCAGTATTTT.